Listed here is a single T cell receptor beta chain. Its antigen is unidentified. The source of the sample is a study of siplizumab effects on memory and regulatory T cells. TCRdb's copy holds only in-frame clones and misses some; the assay was immunoSEQ multiplex PCR. Of over 85,000 clones listed, roughly 96% are singletons. Whole-study findings and limits: Naive T cells appeared more diverse than memory cells and seemed to be major alloresponse contributors. The study found that mappable alloreactive CD4+ clones averaged nearly 70% Treg-derived with siplizumab and under 35% in controls.

Trimming stripped 6 bases from V and 4 bases from J, with 18 bases between. Germline CDR1 and CDR2: GTSNPN and SVGIG (reference sequence). The CDR3 runs to 14 residues. Sequencing input: naive CD4+ T cells sorted from blood. The J gene is TRBJ2-5, the V gene TRBV30, with TRBD1 as a possible D gene (6 bases). This TCR was recovered from a human donor in good health. For the CDR3, the DNA is TGTGCCTGTCACTTGGGGGCGGGTTCAGAGACCCAGTACTTC. Protein product: CACHLGAGSETQYF.